This TCR beta chain was retrieved from a study of regulatory T cells. Study findings and constraints: Hydrophobic residues at CDR3 positions 6 and 7 were enriched in conventional CD4+ T cells of CD3G-deficient patients. Skewed V and J usage and few unique V-J pairs marked patient repertoires, most in Tregs.

The PCR used 52 TRBV and 13 TRBJ primers. Data came from immunoSEQ multiplex PCR; TCRdb stores just in-frame clones and leaves some out. Among some 30,000 clones listed, more than 85% were seen once. Turning to this clone: Its antigen remains unknown.

A couple of CD3G-deficient patients had more severe autoimmunity; all had some. At testing, patients were 2 to 39 years old, with reduced naive and increased memory T-cell proportions. CD4+ cells were sorted into CD25-high CD127-low regulatory cells and CD25-low CD127-high conventional cells. This TCR was sampled from a child aged 2 to 10 with CD3G deficiency. Sequenced material: conventional CD4+ T cells sorted from blood.

As DNA, the CDR3 is TGCGCCAGCAGCTTCGGACTAGCGGGAGATACGCAGTATTTT. Its protein is CASSFGLAGDTQYF. V is TRBV5-1 and J is TRBJ2-3; the match to TRBD2 covers 11 bases. CDR1 is SGHRS and CDR2 is YFSETQ in the germline V gene. The CDR3 runs to 14 residues. V was clipped by 2 bases and J by 5 bases; unmatched bases: 1.